This is a list of T cell receptor beta chains from one sample in a study of T cells in Graves' hyperthyroidism and ophthalmopathy. TCRdb reprocessed the multiplex PCR reads with MiXCR, giving one entry per CDR3 protein. This repertoire shows approximately 430,000 distinct CDR3 sequences, 15% to 19% found once; its top ten account for roughly 15%. Sequenced: blood. The receptors derive from a woman under 30 with Graves' hyperthyroidism. Each CDR3 is given with its conserved first and last residue. The order of the fields is D gene, clone size, V gene, J gene, CDR3 protein, CDR3 DNA. The D gene is left open where the match is weak. A clone size is listed for some rows: how often the clone was seen (once, few, many), or a class if it is expanded.

D gene: -
clone size: -
V gene: TRBV20-1
J gene: TRBJ2-7
CDR3 protein: CSARDPGSIYEQYF
CDR3 DNA: TGCAGTGCTAGAGATCCCGGGAGTATCTACGAGCAGTACTTC

D gene: TRBD2
clone size: many
V gene: TRBV6-2/TRBV6-3
J gene: TRBJ2-7
CDR3 protein: CASSYLLAGTPYEQYF
CDR3 DNA: TGTGCCAGCAGTTACCTGTTAGCGGGGACCCCCTACGAGCAGTACTTC

D gene: -
clone size: few
V gene: TRBV28
J gene: TRBJ1-5
CDR3 protein: CASSLKAVYNQPQHF
CDR3 DNA: TGTGCCAGCAGTTTAAAGGCAGTCTATAATCAGCCCCAGCATTTT

D gene: -
clone size: many
V gene: TRBV2
J gene: TRBJ2-1
CDR3 protein: CASRVGRGSYNEQFF
CDR3 DNA: TGTGCCAGCAGGGTGGGGCGCGGGTCCTACAATGAGCAGTTCTTC

D gene: -
clone size: many
V gene: TRBV27
J gene: TRBJ2-6
CDR3 protein: CASSYRGLVASGANVLTF
CDR3 DNA: TGTGCCAGCAGTTATCGGGGACTGGTAGCGTCTGGGGCCAACGTCCTGACTTTC

D gene: -
clone size: -
V gene: TRBV20-1
J gene: TRBJ1-6
CDR3 protein: CSARQRARDSPLHF
CDR3 DNA: TGCAGTGCTAGACAACGGGCCCGAGATTCACCCCTCCACTTT

D gene: -
clone size: few
V gene: TRBV2
J gene: TRBJ2-2
CDR3 protein: CASSLTGLEAGELFF
CDR3 DNA: TGTGCCAGCAGTCTGACTGGCCTGGAAGCCGGGGAGCTGTTTTTT

D gene: -
clone size: many
V gene: TRBV6-1
J gene: TRBJ1-5
CDR3 protein: CASSTTESNQPQHF
CDR3 DNA: TGTGCCAGCAGTACGACGGAGAGCAATCAGCCCCAGCATTTT

D gene: TRBD1
clone size: -
V gene: TRBV9
J gene: TRBJ2-5
CDR3 protein: CASSGGQGASETQYF
CDR3 DNA: TGTGCCAGCAGCGGAGGACAGGGGGCCTCGGAGACCCAGTACTTC

D gene: -
clone size: -
V gene: TRBV19
J gene: TRBJ2-2
CDR3 protein: CASSILTGLAGELFF
CDR3 DNA: TGTGCCAGTAGTATCCTTACAGGGTTGGCCGGGGAGCTGTTTTTT

D gene: -
clone size: few
V gene: TRBV29-1
J gene: TRBJ2-3
CDR3 protein: CSVEGRSDTQYF
CDR3 DNA: TGCAGCGTTGAGGGACGTTCAGATACGCAGTATTTT

D gene: -
clone size: once
V gene: TRBV5-1
J gene: TRBJ2-5
CDR3 protein: CASSLQNLDQETQYF
CDR3 DNA: TGCGCCAGCAGCTTGCAAAACCTGGACCAAGAGACCCAGTACTTC

D gene: TRBD2
clone size: many
V gene: TRBV20-1
J gene: TRBJ2-3
CDR3 protein: CSAPSYPSGGWDTQYF
CDR3 DNA: TGCAGTGCTCCATCCTACCCAAGCGGGGGGTGGGATACGCAGTATTTT

D gene: TRBD1
clone size: many
V gene: TRBV24-1
J gene: TRBJ1-5
CDR3 protein: CATSDRGSRQPQHF
CDR3 DNA: TGTGCCACCAGTGACAGGGGGTCCCGTCAGCCCCAGCATTTT

D gene: -
clone size: many
V gene: TRBV11-3
J gene: TRBJ1-1
CDR3 protein: CASSFGINTEAFF
CDR3 DNA: TGTGCCAGCAGCTTTGGGATCAACACTGAAGCTTTCTTT

D gene: -
clone size: few
V gene: TRBV7-9
J gene: TRBJ2-1
CDR3 protein: CASSLGFRLLGIDNEQFF
CDR3 DNA: TGTGCCAGCAGCTTAGGTTTTCGACTTCTAGGGATCGACAATGAGCAGTTCTTC

D gene: -
clone size: many
V gene: TRBV5-1
J gene: TRBJ2-2
CDR3 protein: CASSLAKTGELFF
CDR3 DNA: TGCGCCAGCAGCCTTGCGAAGACCGGGGAGCTGTTTTTT

D gene: TRBD2
clone size: many
V gene: TRBV7-3
J gene: TRBJ2-1
CDR3 protein: CASSGVGLAGGSSYNEQFF
CDR3 DNA: TGTGCCAGCAGCGGGGTGGGACTAGCGGGGGGGAGCTCCTACAATGAGCAGTTCTTC

D gene: TRBD2
clone size: many
V gene: TRBV20-1
J gene: TRBJ2-7
CDR3 protein: CSARDGSRGLAQGYEQYF
CDR3 DNA: TGCAGTGCTAGAGATGGGTCTCGGGGACTAGCCCAGGGCTACGAGCAGTACTTC

D gene: TRBD1
clone size: -
V gene: TRBV6-1
J gene: TRBJ2-7
CDR3 protein: CASRVAGQGFFYEQYF
CDR3 DNA: TGTGCCAGCAGAGTGGCGGGACAGGGCTTCTTCTACGAGCAGTACTTC

D gene: -
clone size: many
V gene: TRBV29-1
J gene: TRBJ2-5
CDR3 protein: CSVAAAWSQETQYF
CDR3 DNA: TGCAGCGTTGCGGCGGCTTGGTCCCAAGAGACCCAGTACTTC

D gene: -
clone size: many
V gene: TRBV5-1
J gene: TRBJ2-7
CDR3 protein: CASRWDLKDYEQYF
CDR3 DNA: TGCGCCAGCAGATGGGACCTGAAGGACTACGAGCAGTACTTC

D gene: -
clone size: few
V gene: TRBV5-1
J gene: TRBJ2-3
CDR3 protein: CASSLAHSTDTQYF
CDR3 DNA: TGCGCCAGCAGCTTGGCTCACAGCACAGATACGCAGTATTTT

D gene: TRBD1
clone size: few
V gene: TRBV27
J gene: TRBJ1-1
CDR3 protein: CASSSGQGLGTEAFF
CDR3 DNA: TGTGCCAGCAGTTCCGGACAGGGATTGGGCACTGAAGCTTTCTTT

D gene: -
clone size: -
V gene: TRBV24-1
J gene: TRBJ2-3
CDR3 protein: CATSDPRDLTDTQYF
CDR3 DNA: TGTGCCACCAGTGATCCTAGGGACCTAACAGATACGCAGTATTTT

D gene: -
clone size: many
V gene: TRBV3-1
J gene: TRBJ1-2
CDR3 protein: CASGRNYGYTF
CDR3 DNA: TGTGCCAGCGGCCGAAACTATGGCTACACCTTC

D gene: TRBD2
clone size: -
V gene: TRBV14
J gene: TRBJ2-1
CDR3 protein: CASSQGRLAGVHSYNEQFF
CDR3 DNA: TGTGCCAGCAGCCAAGGAAGACTAGCGGGAGTCCACTCCTACAATGAGCAGTTCTTC

D gene: TRBD1
clone size: many
V gene: TRBV5-1
J gene: TRBJ1-6
CDR3 protein: CASSPGQASYNSPLHF
CDR3 DNA: TGCGCCAGCAGCCCGGGACAGGCCTCCTATAATTCACCCCTCCACTTT

D gene: -
clone size: many
V gene: TRBV11-2
J gene: TRBJ1-1
CDR3 protein: CASSSRKRPYRFEAFF
CDR3 DNA: TGTGCCAGCAGCTCCCGGAAAAGACCGTACCGATTTGAAGCTTTCTTT

D gene: -
clone size: many
V gene: TRBV29-1
J gene: TRBJ2-7
CDR3 protein: CSVEEDRYEQYF
CDR3 DNA: TGCAGCGTTGAAGAGGACCGCTACGAGCAGTACTTC

D gene: -
clone size: many
V gene: TRBV2
J gene: TRBJ2-7
CDR3 protein: CASSAQENEQYF
CDR3 DNA: TGTGCCAGCAGTGCCCAGGAAAACGAGCAGTACTTC

D gene: -
clone size: -
V gene: TRBV4-3
J gene: TRBJ2-3
CDR3 protein: CASSQSHTDTQYF
CDR3 DNA: TGCGCCAGCAGCCAAAGCCACACAGATACGCAGTATTTT

D gene: -
clone size: many
V gene: TRBV29-1
J gene: TRBJ1-2
CDR3 protein: CSVEVWTDNYGYTF
CDR3 DNA: TGCAGCGTTGAAGTGTGGACAGATAACTATGGCTACACCTTC

D gene: TRBD2
clone size: -
V gene: TRBV20-1
J gene: TRBJ2-5
CDR3 protein: CSAQRLAGLRGTQYF
CDR3 DNA: TGCAGTGCGCAAAGACTAGCGGGGTTAAGGGGGACCCAGTACTTC

D gene: TRBD2
clone size: many
V gene: TRBV5-1
J gene: TRBJ2-7
CDR3 protein: CASSWRLAGASQDEQYF
CDR3 DNA: TGCGCCAGCAGCTGGAGACTAGCGGGAGCCTCTCAGGACGAGCAGTACTTC

D gene: -
clone size: many
V gene: TRBV6-1
J gene: TRBJ2-7
CDR3 protein: CASSSRDSHVDEQYF
CDR3 DNA: TGTGCCAGCAGTTCCCGGGACTCACACGTCGACGAGCAGTACTTC

D gene: TRBD2
clone size: many
V gene: TRBV20-1
J gene: TRBJ2-7
CDR3 protein: CSARSPTGGSYEQYF
CDR3 DNA: TGCAGTGCTAGGTCCCCTACGGGAGGCTCCTACGAGCAGTACTTC

D gene: -
clone size: many
V gene: TRBV12-3/TRBV12-4
J gene: TRBJ1-2
CDR3 protein: CASSFLGHLYGYTF
CDR3 DNA: TGTGCCAGCAGTTTTTTGGGACACCTCTATGGCTACACCTTC

D gene: -
clone size: -
V gene: TRBV18
J gene: TRBJ1-2
CDR3 protein: CASQMVNDGYTF
CDR3 DNA: TGTGCCAGCCAAATGGTGAACGATGGCTACACCTTC

D gene: -
clone size: many
V gene: TRBV11-1
J gene: TRBJ1-1
CDR3 protein: CASSPTFGSTEAFF
CDR3 DNA: TGTGCCAGCAGCCCAACCTTTGGGAGCACTGAAGCTTTCTTT

D gene: TRBD2
clone size: few
V gene: TRBV20-1
J gene: TRBJ2-1
CDR3 protein: CSARIYSGGAYNEQFF
CDR3 DNA: TGCAGTGCTAGAATCTATAGCGGGGGGGCCTACAATGAGCAGTTCTTC

D gene: TRBD2
clone size: -
V gene: TRBV24-1
J gene: TRBJ2-1
CDR3 protein: CATSDLRTSGGGNEQFF
CDR3 DNA: TGTGCCACCAGTGATTTGAGGACTAGCGGGGGGGGAAATGAGCAGTTCTTC

D gene: -
clone size: -
V gene: TRBV18
J gene: TRBJ1-1
CDR3 protein: CASSPIEGREAFF
CDR3 DNA: TGTGCCAGCTCACCAATTGAGGGGCGAGAAGCTTTCTTT

D gene: -
clone size: many
V gene: TRBV28
J gene: TRBJ1-1
CDR3 protein: CASSFGTDGKTEAFF
CDR3 DNA: TGTGCCAGCAGTTTTGGGACCGATGGGAAGACTGAAGCTTTCTTT

D gene: -
clone size: many
V gene: TRBV7-2
J gene: TRBJ1-5
CDR3 protein: CASSLSATPSNQPQHF
CDR3 DNA: TGTGCCAGCAGCTTAAGTGCCACCCCGAGCAATCAGCCCCAGCATTTT

D gene: -
clone size: -
V gene: TRBV20-1
J gene: TRBJ2-2
CDR3 protein: CSAGETNTGELFF
CDR3 DNA: TGCAGTGCGGGAGAAACGAACACCGGGGAGCTGTTTTTT

D gene: -
clone size: few
V gene: TRBV27
J gene: TRBJ2-2
CDR3 protein: CATKIIQGFGELFF
CDR3 DNA: TGTGCCACCAAGATAATACAGGGTTTCGGGGAGCTGTTTTTT

D gene: TRBD2
clone size: -
V gene: TRBV14
J gene: TRBJ2-5
CDR3 protein: CASSLGLAGIQETQYF
CDR3 DNA: TGTGCCAGCAGCCTCGGCCTAGCGGGGATCCAAGAGACCCAGTACTTC

D gene: -
clone size: many
V gene: TRBV28
J gene: TRBJ2-3
CDR3 protein: CASTPKGDTQYF
CDR3 DNA: TGTGCCAGCACCCCTAAAGGAGATACGCAGTATTTT

D gene: -
clone size: many
V gene: TRBV28
J gene: TRBJ1-3
CDR3 protein: CASGVSERNTIYF
CDR3 DNA: TGTGCCAGCGGTGTGAGCGAGAGAAACACCATATATTTT

D gene: -
clone size: -
V gene: TRBV24-1
J gene: TRBJ2-1
CDR3 protein: CATSAQSSQSYNEQFF
CDR3 DNA: TGTGCCACCAGTGCGCAATCCAGTCAATCCTACAATGAGCAGTTCTTC

D gene: -
clone size: many
V gene: TRBV12-3/TRBV12-4
J gene: TRBJ1-5
CDR3 protein: CASSLAGGVNQPQHF
CDR3 DNA: TGTGCCAGCAGTTTAGCAGGGGGGGTCAATCAGCCCCAGCATTTT

D gene: -
clone size: -
V gene: TRBV7-2
J gene: TRBJ2-1
CDR3 protein: CASSLGGRVARYSSYNEQFF
CDR3 DNA: TGTGCCAGCAGCTTAGGGGGAAGAGTAGCCAGATACAGCTCCTACAATGAGCAGTTCTTC

D gene: -
clone size: many
V gene: TRBV11-2
J gene: TRBJ2-7
CDR3 protein: CASSFHSGDSYEQYF
CDR3 DNA: TGTGCCAGCAGCTTTCACTCCGGGGACTCCTACGAGCAGTACTTC

D gene: -
clone size: -
V gene: TRBV6-1
J gene: TRBJ1-6
CDR3 protein: CASSSLRDTSYNSPLHF
CDR3 DNA: TGTGCCAGCAGCTCCCTCCGGGATACCTCCTATAATTCACCCCTCCACTTT

D gene: -
clone size: -
V gene: TRBV9
J gene: TRBJ2-3
CDR3 protein: CASSVDGTDTQYF
CDR3 DNA: TGTGCCAGCAGCGTAGACGGCACAGATACGCAGTATTTT

D gene: TRBD2
clone size: many
V gene: TRBV27
J gene: TRBJ2-7
CDR3 protein: CASSLVRTSPEQYF
CDR3 DNA: TGTGCCAGCAGTTTGGTTCGGACTAGCCCAGAGCAGTACTTC